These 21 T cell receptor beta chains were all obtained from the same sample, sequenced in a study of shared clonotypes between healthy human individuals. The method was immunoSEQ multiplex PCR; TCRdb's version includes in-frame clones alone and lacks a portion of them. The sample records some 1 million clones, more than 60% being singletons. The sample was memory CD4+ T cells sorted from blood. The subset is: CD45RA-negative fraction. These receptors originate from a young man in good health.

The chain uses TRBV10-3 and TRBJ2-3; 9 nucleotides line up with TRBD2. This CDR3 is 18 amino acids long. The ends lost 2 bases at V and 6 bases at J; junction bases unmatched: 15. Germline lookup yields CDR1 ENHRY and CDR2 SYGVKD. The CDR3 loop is CAISERAVPAGGIDTQYF. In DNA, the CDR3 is TGTGCCATCAGTGAGAGGGCTGTTCCTGCGGGGGGGATTGATACGCAGTATTTT.

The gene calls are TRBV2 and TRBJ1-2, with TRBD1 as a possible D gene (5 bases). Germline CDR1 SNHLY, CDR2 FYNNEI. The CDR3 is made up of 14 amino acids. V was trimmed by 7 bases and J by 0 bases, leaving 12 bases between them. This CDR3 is CASTRDGPNYGYTF. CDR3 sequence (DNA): TGTGCCAGCACCCGGGACGGCCCTAACTATGGCTACACCTTC.

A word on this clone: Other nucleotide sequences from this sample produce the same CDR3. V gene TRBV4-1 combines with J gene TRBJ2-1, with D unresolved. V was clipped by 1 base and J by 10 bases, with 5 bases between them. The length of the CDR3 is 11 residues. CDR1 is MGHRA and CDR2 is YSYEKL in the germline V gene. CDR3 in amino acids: CASSQVGEQFF. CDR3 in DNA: TGCGCCAGCAGCCAAGTAGGGGAGCAGTTCTTC.

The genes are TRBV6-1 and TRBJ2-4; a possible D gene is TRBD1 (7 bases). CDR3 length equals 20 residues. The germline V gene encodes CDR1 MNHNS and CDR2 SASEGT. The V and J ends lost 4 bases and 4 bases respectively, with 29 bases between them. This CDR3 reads CASSANTRGSGGGKKNIQYF. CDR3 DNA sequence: TGTGCCAGCAGTGCAAACACTAGGGGATCAGGGGGAGGAAAGAAAAACATTCAGTACTTC.

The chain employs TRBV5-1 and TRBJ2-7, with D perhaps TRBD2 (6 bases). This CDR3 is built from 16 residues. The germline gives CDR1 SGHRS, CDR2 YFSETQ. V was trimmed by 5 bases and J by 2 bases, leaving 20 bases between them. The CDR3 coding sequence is TGCGCCAGCAGGATCACAGGAGGGGTTGTGACCTACGAGCAGTACTTC. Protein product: CASRITGGVVTYEQYF.

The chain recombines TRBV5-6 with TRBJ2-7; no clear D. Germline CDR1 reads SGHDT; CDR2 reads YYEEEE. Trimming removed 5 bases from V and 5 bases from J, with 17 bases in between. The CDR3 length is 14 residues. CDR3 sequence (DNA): TGTGCCAGCAGTAGGCCACAGTCGGTTGACGAGCAGTACTTC. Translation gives CASSRPQSVDEQYF.

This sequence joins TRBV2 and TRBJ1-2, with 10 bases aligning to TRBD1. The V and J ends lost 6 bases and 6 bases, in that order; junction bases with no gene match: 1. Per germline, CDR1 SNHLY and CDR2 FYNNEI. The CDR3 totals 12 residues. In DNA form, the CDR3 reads TGTGCCAGCAGGGACAGGGGGGATGGCTACACCTTC. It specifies CASRDRGDGYTF.

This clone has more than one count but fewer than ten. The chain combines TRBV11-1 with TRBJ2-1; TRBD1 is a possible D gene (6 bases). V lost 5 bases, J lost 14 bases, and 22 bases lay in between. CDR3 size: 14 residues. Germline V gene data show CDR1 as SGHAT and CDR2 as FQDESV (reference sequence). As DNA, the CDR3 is TGTGCCAGCAGCAAGGGGGTGGCGGCCCACCGGGAGTTCTTC. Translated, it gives CASSKGVAAHREFF.

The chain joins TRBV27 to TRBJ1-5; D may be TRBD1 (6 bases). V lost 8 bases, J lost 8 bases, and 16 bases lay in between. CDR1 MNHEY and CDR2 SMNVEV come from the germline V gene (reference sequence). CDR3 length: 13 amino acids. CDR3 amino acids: CASSEGGLKPQHF. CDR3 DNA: TGTGCCAGCTCGGAGGGGGGATTGAAGCCCCAGCATTTT.

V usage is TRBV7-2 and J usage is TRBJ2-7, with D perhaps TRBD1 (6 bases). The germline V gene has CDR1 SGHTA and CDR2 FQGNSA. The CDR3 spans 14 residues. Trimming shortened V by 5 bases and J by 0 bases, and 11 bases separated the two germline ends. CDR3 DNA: TGTGCCAGCAGCGCCCGGGACACCTCCTACGAGCAGTACTTC. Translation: CASSARDTSYEQYF.

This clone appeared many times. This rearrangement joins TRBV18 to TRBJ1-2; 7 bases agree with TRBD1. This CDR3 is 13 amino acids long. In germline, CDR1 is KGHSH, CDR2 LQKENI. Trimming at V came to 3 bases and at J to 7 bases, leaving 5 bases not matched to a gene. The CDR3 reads CASSPTGEAGYTF. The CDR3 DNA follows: TGTGCCAGCTCACCCACAGGGGAGGCTGGCTACACCTTC.

In DNA form, the CDR3 reads TGTGCCAGCAGTCGAGCCTACGAGCAGTACTTC. Translating it yields CASSRAYEQYF. This rearrangement joins TRBV7-9 to TRBJ2-7; no reliable D call. The germline CDR1 and CDR2 sequences are SEHNR and FQNEAQ (reference sequence). V shed 6 bases and J shed 2 bases, with 5 bases lying between them. CDR3 length: 11 amino acids.

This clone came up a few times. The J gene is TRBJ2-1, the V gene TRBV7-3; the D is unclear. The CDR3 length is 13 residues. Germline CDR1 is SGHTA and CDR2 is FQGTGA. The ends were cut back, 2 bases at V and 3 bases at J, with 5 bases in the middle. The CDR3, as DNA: TGTGCCAGCAGCTTAGGGCACTACAATGAGCAGTTCTTC. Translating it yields CASSLGHYNEQFF.

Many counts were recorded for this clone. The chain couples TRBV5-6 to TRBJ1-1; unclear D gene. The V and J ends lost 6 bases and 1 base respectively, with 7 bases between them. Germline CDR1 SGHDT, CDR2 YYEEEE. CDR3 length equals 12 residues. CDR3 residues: CASKTENTEAFF. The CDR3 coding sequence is TGTGCCAGCAAGACGGAGAACACTGAAGCTTTCTTT.

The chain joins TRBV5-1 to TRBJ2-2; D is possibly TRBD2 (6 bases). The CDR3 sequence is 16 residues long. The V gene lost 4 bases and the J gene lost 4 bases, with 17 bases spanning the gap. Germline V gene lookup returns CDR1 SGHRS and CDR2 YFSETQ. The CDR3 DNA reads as TGCGCCAGCAGCGCGGGGACTTCCTGGGGCACCGGGGAGCTGTTTTTT. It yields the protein CASSAGTSWGTGELFF.

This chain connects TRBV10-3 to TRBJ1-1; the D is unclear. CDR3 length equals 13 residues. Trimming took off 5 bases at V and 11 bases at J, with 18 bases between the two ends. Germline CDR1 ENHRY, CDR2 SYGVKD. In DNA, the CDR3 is TGTGCCATCAGTCCCCAGGAGCCCTCGATTGCTTTCTTT. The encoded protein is CAISPQEPSIAFF.

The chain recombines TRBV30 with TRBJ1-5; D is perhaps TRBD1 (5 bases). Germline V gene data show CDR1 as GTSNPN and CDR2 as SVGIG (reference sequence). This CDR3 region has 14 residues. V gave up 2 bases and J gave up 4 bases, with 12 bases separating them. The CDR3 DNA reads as TGTGCCTGGAGTCCCCCAGGGATGAATCAGCCCCAGCATTTT. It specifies CAWSPPGMNQPQHF. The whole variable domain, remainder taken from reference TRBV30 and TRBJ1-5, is SQTIHQWPATLVQPVGSPLSLECTVEGTSNPNLYWYRQAAGRGLQLLFYSVGIGQISSEVPQNLSASRPQDRQFILSSKKLLLSDSGFYLCAWSPPGMNQPQHFGDGTRLSIL.

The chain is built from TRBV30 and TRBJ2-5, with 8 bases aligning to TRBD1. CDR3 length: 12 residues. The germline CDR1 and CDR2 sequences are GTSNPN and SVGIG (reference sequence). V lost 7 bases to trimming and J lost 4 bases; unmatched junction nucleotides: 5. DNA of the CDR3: TGTGCCTCAGACAGGGGCGGAGAGACCCAGTACTTC. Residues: CASDRGGETQYF.

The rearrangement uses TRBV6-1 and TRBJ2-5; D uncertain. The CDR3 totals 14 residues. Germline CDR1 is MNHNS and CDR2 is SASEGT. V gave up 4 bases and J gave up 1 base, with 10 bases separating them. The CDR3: CASSVTQSQETQYF. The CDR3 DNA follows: TGTGCCAGCAGTGTTACACAATCCCAAGAGACCCAGTACTTC.

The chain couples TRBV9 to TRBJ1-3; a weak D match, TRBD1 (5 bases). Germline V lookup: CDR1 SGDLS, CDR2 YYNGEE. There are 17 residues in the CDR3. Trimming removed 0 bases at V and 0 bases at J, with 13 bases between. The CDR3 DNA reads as TGTGCCAGCAGCGTAGCTGAGGGACGCTTCTCTGGAAACACCATATATTTT. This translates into CASSVAEGRFSGNTIYF.

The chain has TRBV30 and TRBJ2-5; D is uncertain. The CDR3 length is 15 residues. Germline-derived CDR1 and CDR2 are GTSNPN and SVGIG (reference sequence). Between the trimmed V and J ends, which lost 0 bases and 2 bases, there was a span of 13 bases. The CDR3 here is CAWSVTNSFQETQYF. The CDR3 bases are TGTGCCTGGAGTGTAACAAACAGCTTTCAAGAGACCCAGTACTTC.